This T cell receptor beta chain is from a study of B cell selection in AIRE deficiency. General study results and limits: Tconv and Treg cells from AIRE-deficient patients resembled healthy donors in TCRBV usage, CDR3 length and diversity. Patient Tconv cells held around a third of Treg sequences shared by healthy donors. Only about 9.3% of around 3,800 shared Treg sequences were patient-specific; about 30% healthy-specific. Shared Treg sequences had shorter CDR3s, biased toward rearrangements with few non-templated insertions.

Conventional CD4 T cells were sorted as CD4+CD127+ cells. The data were produced by immunoSEQ multiplex PCR, yet TCRdb's version contains in-frame clones alone and is incomplete. The sample comprises fewer than 30,000 clones, nearly 98% of which are singletons, and roughly 0.2% rests with the top ten. About this clone: The target antigen is unknown.

The length of the CDR3 is 12 residues. Germline V gene sequence: CDR1 SNHLY, CDR2 FYNNEI. The V end lost 7 bases, the J end lost 5 bases, and 11 bases lay between the germline ends. The V and J genes are TRBV2 and TRBJ2-5; TRBD2 is a possible D gene (5 bases). The sequenced material came from conventional CD4+ T cells sorted from PBMCs. The sequence came from a human donor with AIRE deficiency. The CDR3 DNA reads as TGTGCCAGCATTCGACCGGGGGAGACCCAGTACTTC. Translated: CASIRPGETQYF.